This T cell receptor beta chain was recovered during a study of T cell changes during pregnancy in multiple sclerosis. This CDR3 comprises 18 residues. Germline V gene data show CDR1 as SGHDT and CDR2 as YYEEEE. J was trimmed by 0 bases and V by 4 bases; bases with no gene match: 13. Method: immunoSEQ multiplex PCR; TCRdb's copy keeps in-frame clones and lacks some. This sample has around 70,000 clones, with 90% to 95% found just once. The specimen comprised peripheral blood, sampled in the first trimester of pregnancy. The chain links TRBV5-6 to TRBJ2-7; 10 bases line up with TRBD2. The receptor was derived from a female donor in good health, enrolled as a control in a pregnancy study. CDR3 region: CASSGWGLAKSSSYEQYF. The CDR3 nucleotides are TGTGCCAGCAGCGGCTGGGGACTAGCGAAATCAAGCTCCTACGAGCAGTACTTC.